One and the same sample provided the 15 T cell receptor beta chains below, sequenced in a study of technical replicates of blood from a few donors. Data came from immunoSEQ multiplex PCR; TCRdb stores just in-frame clones and leaves some out. Of 45,000 to 60,000 clones listed, 80% to 95% are singletons. The sequencing sample was made of PBMCs. These TCRs come from a human donor in good health. Some clones in this sample may be carry-over from other donors' samples.

This sequence joins TRBV7-3 and TRBJ2-3; 8 nucleotides agree with TRBD2. The germline V gene has CDR1 SGHTA and CDR2 FQGTGA. V gave up 5 bases and J gave up 4 bases; unmatched junction bases: 8. This CDR3 comprises 15 residues. CDR3 in amino acids: CASSLIAGGADTQYF. The CDR3 region has the DNA TGTGCCAGCAGCCTCATTGCGGGGGGCGCAGATACGCAGTATTTT.

V gene TRBV7-2 combines with J gene TRBJ1-5; D gene unclear. V was trimmed by 1 base and J by 4 bases, leaving 8 bases between them. Germline V lookup: CDR1 SGHTA, CDR2 FQGNSA. This CDR3 region has 14 residues. CDR3 sequence reads: CASSLDSKNQPQHF. The CDR3 coding sequence is TGTGCCAGCAGCTTAGACAGTAAGAATCAGCCCCAGCATTTT.

The chain has TRBV5-1 and TRBJ2-5, with D unclear. Looked up from germline, CDR1 is SGHRS and CDR2 is YFSETQ. The length of the CDR3 is 14 residues. Deletions cut 0 bases from V and 2 bases from J, with 8 bases between. In nucleotides, the CDR3 is TGCGCCAGCAGCTTGGCCGGTCTGCAAGAGACCCAGTACTTC. Amino acids: CASSLAGLQETQYF.

The gene calls are TRBV4-2 and TRBJ2-7; 13 bases are a match to TRBD2. V trimming: 6 bases; J trimming: 7 bases; junction bases outside the gene matches: 15. The CDR3 consists of 17 residues. Germline lookup yields CDR1 LGHNA and CDR2 YNFKEQ. The CDR3 is CASSPRGTSGGAQEQYF. The CDR3 DNA follows: TGTGCCAGCAGTCCAAGGGGCACTAGCGGGGGGGCGCAGGAGCAGTACTTC.

The rearrangement joins TRBV4-3 to TRBJ1-3; D not resolved. The CDR3 has 15 amino acids. Germline loops: CDR1 LGHNA, CDR2 YSLEER. V lost 1 base, J lost 0 bases, and 7 bases lay in between. As DNA, the CDR3 is TGCGCCAGCAGCCAAGTACGGTACTCTGGAAACACCATATATTTT. Its translation is CASSQVRYSGNTIYF.

The chain carries TRBV5-1 and TRBJ1-2; no definite D call. Trimming shortened V by 5 bases and J by 6 bases, and 14 bases separated the two germline ends. Germline V gives CDR1 SGHRS, CDR2 YFSETQ. CDR3 length: 13 amino acids. CDR3 DNA sequence: TGCGCCAGCAGTATAAACGGAGCGGATGGCTACACCTTC. It translates to CASSINGADGYTF.

This clone was detected only once. The CDR3 DNA sequence: TGTGCCAGCAGCCAAACCGGGACAGGGGCCTACGAGCAGTACTTC. This gives the protein CASSQTGTGAYEQYF. The chain uses TRBV14 and TRBJ2-7; TRBD1 aligns across 10 bases. The J segment lost 2 bases and the V segment lost 2 bases, leaving 3 bases of the junction unmatched. Germline assignment: CDR1 SGHDN and CDR2 FVKESK. The CDR3 contains 15 residues.

This chain joins TRBV5-6 and TRBJ2-5; TRBD2 might be the D (6 bases). The V gene's germline CDR1 is SGHDT and CDR2 YYEEEE. The CDR3 spans 18 residues. V was cut by 0 bases and J by 5 bases, with 23 bases left in between. The CDR3 loop reads CASSLEGFKTAGRETQYF. The CDR3 region has the DNA TGTGCCAGCAGCTTGGAAGGTTTTAAGACGGCGGGACGGGAGACCCAGTACTTC.

The genes are TRBV5-6 and TRBJ2-7, with a weak D call TRBD2 (7 bases). This CDR3 has 13 amino acids. Trimming stripped 4 bases from V and 9 bases from J, with 17 bases between. The germline V gene has CDR1 SGHDT and CDR2 YYEEEE. CDR3 DNA sequence: TGTGCCAGCAGCAGGGGGAGGGACCTTAGGCAGTACTTC. As protein: CASSRGRDLRQYF.

V usage is TRBV5-4 and J usage is TRBJ1-2; TRBD1 agrees at 7 bases. The CDR3 is made up of 15 amino acids. The ends lost 2 bases at V and 4 bases at J; junction bases unmatched: 8. Germline V CDR1 and CDR2: SGHNT, YYREEE (reference sequence). CDR3: CASSFDRVGGYGYTF. The CDR3 region has the DNA TGTGCCAGCAGCTTCGACAGGGTGGGTGGCTATGGCTACACCTTC.

This clone has a single count. The V call is TRBV4-1, the J call TRBJ1-5; a possible D gene is TRBD1 (5 bases). The CDR3 spans 15 residues. From germline, CDR1 is MGHRA and CDR2 YSYEKL. Trimming took 0 bases from V and 3 from J, leaving 9 bases between them. The CDR3 DNA follows: TGCGCCAGCAGCCAAGAGCGGGGCGCCAATCAGCCCCAGCATTTT. As protein: CASSQERGANQPQHF.

The chain is built from TRBV2 and TRBJ2-3, with 12 positions matching TRBD2. The CDR3 extends over 14 amino acids. Germline V lookup: CDR1 SNHLY, CDR2 FYNNEI. The V segment lost 11 bases and the J segment 3 bases; nucleotides outside the gene matches: 6. CDR3 residues: CAGSSGGATDTQYF. The CDR3 nucleotides read TGTGCCGGCTCTAGCGGGGGGGCGACAGATACGCAGTATTTT.

The chain links TRBV7-8 to TRBJ2-7, with 8 positions matching TRBD2. This CDR3 has 15 residues. Germline CDR1 SGHVS, CDR2 FQNEAQ. V was pared by 4 bases and J by 6 bases, with 11 bases of the junction left unmatched. The CDR3 DNA sequence: TGTGCCAGCAGCTGGTCTAGAGCGGGAGCAGGCGAGCAGTACTTC. Protein: CASSWSRAGAGEQYF. The variable domain in full, with the rest retrieved from reference TRBV7-8 and TRBJ2-7, is GAGVSQSPRYKVAKRGQDVALRCDPISGHVSLFWYQQALGQGPEFLTYFQNEAQLDKSGLPSDRFFAERPEGSVSTLKIQRTQQEDSAVYLCASSWSRAGAGEQYFGPGTRLTVT.

The chain carries TRBV5-6 and TRBJ2-4, with D maybe TRBD2 (5 bases). V gave up 1 base and J gave up 6 bases, with 17 bases separating them. This CDR3 comprises 16 residues. Germline CDR1 is SGHDT and CDR2 is YYEEEE. This CDR3 reads CASSLIVRGPRNIQYF. The CDR3 DNA reads as TGTGCCAGCAGCTTGATTGTCCGGGGTCCAAGAAACATTCAGTACTTC.

This CDR3 reads CASSQDWPGLSYEQYF. Written as DNA, the CDR3 is TGCGCCAGCAGCCAGGATTGGCCAGGGCTATCCTACGAGCAGTACTTC. V usage is TRBV4-1 and J usage is TRBJ2-7; possible D gene TRBD1, 5 bases. The CDR3 is 16 residues long. The V end was cut by 3 bases, the J end by 1 base, with 16 bases between. Germline V CDR1 and CDR2: MGHRA, YSYEKL.